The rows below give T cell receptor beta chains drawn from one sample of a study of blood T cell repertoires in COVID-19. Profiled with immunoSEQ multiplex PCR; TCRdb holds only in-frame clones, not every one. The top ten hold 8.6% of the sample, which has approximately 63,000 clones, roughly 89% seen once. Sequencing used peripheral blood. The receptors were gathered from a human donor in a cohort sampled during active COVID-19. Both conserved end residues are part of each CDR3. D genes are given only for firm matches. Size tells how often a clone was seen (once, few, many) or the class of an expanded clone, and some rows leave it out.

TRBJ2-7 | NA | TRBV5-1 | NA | CASSLATGRVSYEQYF | TGCGCCAGCAGCTTGGCCACAGGGAGGGTCTCCTACGAGCAGTACTTC
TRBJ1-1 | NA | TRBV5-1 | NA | CASSLAFLDSIMNTEAFF | TGCGCCAGCAGCTTGGCCTTTTTGGACTCTATTATGAACACTGAAGCTTTCTTT
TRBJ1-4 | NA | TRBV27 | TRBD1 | CASSLTSGTGLRGEKLFF | TGTGCCAGCAGTTTAACCTCCGGGACAGGTCTCAGAGGGGAAAAACTGTTTTTT
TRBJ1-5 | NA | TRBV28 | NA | CASSLLGGASQPQHF | TGTGCCAGCAGTTTATTAGGGGGGGCGAGTCAGCCCCAGCATTTT
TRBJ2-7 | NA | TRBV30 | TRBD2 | CAWRPLAGGSYEQYF | TGTGCCTGGAGGCCCTTAGCGGGGGGCTCCTACGAGCAGTACTTC
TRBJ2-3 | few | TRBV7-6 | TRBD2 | CASSLMAGVPTDTQYF | TGTGCCAGCAGCTTAATGGCGGGAGTTCCCACAGATACGCAGTATTTT
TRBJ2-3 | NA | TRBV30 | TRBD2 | CAWSMSSGPPAGDTQYF | TGTGCCTGGAGTATGTCTAGCGGTCCCCCCGCCGGAGATACGCAGTATTTT
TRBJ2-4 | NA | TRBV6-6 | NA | CASSYPGENIQYF | TGTGCCAGCAGTTATCCAGGGGAAAACATTCAGTACTTC
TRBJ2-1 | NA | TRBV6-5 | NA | CASRRQNYNEQFF | TGTGCCAGCAGGCGACAGAACTACAATGAGCAGTTCTTC
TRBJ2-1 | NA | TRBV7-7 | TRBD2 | CASSPWPGRAHAEQFF | TGTGCTAGCAGCCCCTGGCCGGGGAGGGCCCATGCTGAGCAGTTCTTC
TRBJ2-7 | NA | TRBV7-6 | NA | CASSSGGQESYEQYF | TGTGCCAGCAGCTCGGGCGGGCAGGAAAGCTACGAGCAGTACTTC
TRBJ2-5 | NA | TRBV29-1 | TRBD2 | CSLKEGTSGEETQYF | TGCAGCCTCAAAGAGGGGACTAGCGGGGAAGAGACCCAGTACTTC
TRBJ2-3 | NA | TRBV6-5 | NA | CASRKWAEPQYF | TGTGCCAGCAGAAAATGGGCCGAGCCGCAGTATTTT
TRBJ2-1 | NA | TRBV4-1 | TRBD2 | CASSQGGLAGDLFDEQFF | TGCGCCAGCAGCCAAGGAGGACTAGCGGGAGACCTCTTCGATGAGCAGTTCTTC
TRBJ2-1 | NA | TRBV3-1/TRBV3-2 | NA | CASSQYLAVEQFF | TGTGCCAGCAGCCAGTATCTAGCAGTTGAGCAGTTCTTC
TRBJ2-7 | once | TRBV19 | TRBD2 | CASSLAGQNYEQYF | TGTGCCAGTAGCCTAGCGGGGCAAAACTACGAGCAGTACTTC
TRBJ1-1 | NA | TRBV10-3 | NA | CAISRQESNTEAFF | TGTGCCATCAGTAGACAGGAGTCTAACACTGAAGCTTTCTTT
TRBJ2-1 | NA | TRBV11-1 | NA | CASSLSRVNYNEQFF | TGTGCCAGCAGCTTATCGCGGGTAAATTACAATGAGCAGTTCTTC
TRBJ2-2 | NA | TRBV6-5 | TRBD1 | CASSPIRGTGELFF | TGTGCCAGCAGCCCAATCAGGGGGACCGGGGAGCTGTTTTTT
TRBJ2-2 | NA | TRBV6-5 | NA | CASSYLGRVAAGELFF | TGTGCCAGCAGTTACCTCGGCAGGGTAGCCGCAGGGGAGCTGTTTTTT
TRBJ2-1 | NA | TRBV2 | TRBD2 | CASSDFRGGVQEQFF | TGTGCCAGCAGTGATTTCCGGGGGGGCGTCCAGGAGCAGTTCTTC
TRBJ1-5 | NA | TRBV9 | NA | CASSGTAHSNQPQHF | TGTGCCAGCAGCGGGACAGCCCATAGCAATCAGCCCCAGCATTTT
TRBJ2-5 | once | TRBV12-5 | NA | CASGSTPDGGEPLRETQYF | TGTGCTAGTGGTTCCACACCCGACGGGGGAGAGCCGCTACGGGAGACCCAGTACTTC
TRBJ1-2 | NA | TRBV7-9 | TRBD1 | CASSIRQGSNYGYTF | TGTGCCAGCAGCATCCGACAGGGATCAAACTATGGCTACACCTTC
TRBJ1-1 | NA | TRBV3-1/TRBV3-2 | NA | CASSSRVSNTEAFF | TGTGCCAGCAGTAGCAGGGTCTCGAACACTGAAGCTTTCTTT
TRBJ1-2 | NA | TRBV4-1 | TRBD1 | CASSRGQGGKGYTF | TGCGCCAGCAGCCGCGGACAGGGAGGTAAGGGCTACACCTTC
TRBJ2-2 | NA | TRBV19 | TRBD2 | CASSPGRGSGELFF | TGTGCCAGTAGTCCCGGGAGGGGCAGCGGGGAGCTGTTTTTT
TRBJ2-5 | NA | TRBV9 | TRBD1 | CASSAGQAQETQYF | TGTGCCAGCAGCGCGGGACAGGCCCAAGAGACCCAGTACTTC
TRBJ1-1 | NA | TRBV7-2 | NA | CASSLAVRAEAFF | TGTGCCAGCAGCTTAGCCGTGAGGGCTGAAGCTTTCTTT
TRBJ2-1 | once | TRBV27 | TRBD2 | CASSGLAEQFF | TGTGCCAGCAGTGGACTAGCCGAGCAGTTCTTC
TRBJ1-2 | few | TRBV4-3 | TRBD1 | CASSHDRARGYTF | TGCGCCAGCAGCCACGACAGGGCACGTGGCTACACCTTC
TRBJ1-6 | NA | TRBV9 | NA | CASSREPNSPLHF | TGTGCCAGCAGCCGAGAACCTAATTCACCCCTCCACTTT
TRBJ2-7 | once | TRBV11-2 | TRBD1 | CASSRPGQGASEQYF | TGTGCCAGCAGCCGCCCGGGACAGGGGGCTTCCGAGCAGTACTTC
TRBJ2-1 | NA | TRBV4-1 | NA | CASSPRGAGSSYNEQFF | TGCGCCAGCAGCCCTCGGGGAGCGGGCAGCTCCTACAATGAGCAGTTCTTC
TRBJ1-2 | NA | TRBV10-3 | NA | CAISESSGNGGYTF | TGTGCCATCAGTGAGTCGTCGGGGAATGGGGGCTACACCTTC
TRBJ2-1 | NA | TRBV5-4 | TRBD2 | CASSSGGGRGSYNEQFF | TGTGCCAGCAGCTCGGGAGGAGGGCGGGGGTCGTACAATGAGCAGTTCTTC
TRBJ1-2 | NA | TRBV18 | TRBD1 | CASSPPATGAVNYGYTF | TGTGCCAGCTCACCACCAGCGACAGGGGCTGTTAACTATGGCTACACCTTC
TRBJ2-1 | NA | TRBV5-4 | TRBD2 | CASSPKALAGDYNEQFF | TGTGCCAGCAGCCCTAAAGCACTAGCGGGAGACTACAATGAGCAGTTCTTC
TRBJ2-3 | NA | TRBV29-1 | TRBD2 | CSVEGLAGGYGTQYF | TGCAGCGTTGAAGGACTAGCGGGAGGGTATGGTACGCAGTATTTT
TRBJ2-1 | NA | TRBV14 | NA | CASSQDLGGEQFF | TGTGCCAGCAGCCAGGACCTGGGGGGTGAGCAGTTCTTC
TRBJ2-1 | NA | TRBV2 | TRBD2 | CASTEGGSSYNEQFF | TGTGCCAGCACCGAGGGAGGGAGCTCCTACAATGAGCAGTTCTTC
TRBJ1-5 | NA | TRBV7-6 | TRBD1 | CASSAWAGGGNQPQHF | TGTGCCAGCAGCGCCTGGGCAGGGGGCGGTAATCAGCCCCAGCATTTT
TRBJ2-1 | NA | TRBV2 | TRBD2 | CASSERLAGMNEQFF | TGTGCCAGCAGTGAAAGGCTAGCGGGGATGAATGAGCAGTTCTTC
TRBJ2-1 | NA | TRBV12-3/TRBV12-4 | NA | CASSFRYNEQFF | TGTGCCAGCAGTTTCAGGTACAATGAGCAGTTCTTC
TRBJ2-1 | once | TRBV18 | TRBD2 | CASSPSGGLAGGNEQFF | TGTGCCAGCTCACCGTCCGGAGGACTAGCGGGGGGAAATGAGCAGTTCTTC
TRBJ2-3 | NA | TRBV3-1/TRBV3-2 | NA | CASSQVTADTQYF | TGTGCCAGCAGCCAAGTTACTGCAGATACGCAGTATTTT
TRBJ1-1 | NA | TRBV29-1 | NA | CSVQGSMNTEAFF | TGCAGCGTTCAGGGGTCTATGAACACTGAAGCTTTCTTT
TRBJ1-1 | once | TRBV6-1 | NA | CASSDRDYGTEAFF | TGTGCCAGCAGTGATCGAGACTACGGCACTGAAGCTTTCTTT
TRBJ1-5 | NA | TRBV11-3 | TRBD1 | CASSSLGDRSNQPQHF | TGTGCCAGCAGCTCCCTTGGGGACAGGTCGAATCAGCCCCAGCATTTT
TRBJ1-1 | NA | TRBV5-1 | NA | CASSLQGPEAFF | TGCGCCAGCAGTCTACAGGGCCCTGAAGCTTTCTTT
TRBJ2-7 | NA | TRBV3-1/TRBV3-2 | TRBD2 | CASSHGTSGRASYEQYF | TGTGCCAGCAGCCACGGGACTAGCGGGAGGGCCTCCTACGAGCAGTACTTC
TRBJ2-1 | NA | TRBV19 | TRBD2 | CASSSLAGGNYNEQFF | TGTGCCAGTAGTTCCTTAGCGGGGGGGAACTACAATGAGCAGTTCTTC
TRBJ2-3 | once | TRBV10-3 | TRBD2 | CAIKLASGGPDTQYF | TGTGCCATCAAATTAGCTAGCGGGGGTCCAGATACGCAGTATTTT
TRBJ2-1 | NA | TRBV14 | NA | CASSQEALAPYNEQFF | TGTGCCAGCAGCCAAGAAGCACTTGCCCCCTACAATGAGCAGTTCTTC
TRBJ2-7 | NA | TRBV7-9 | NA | CASSLAGAHYEQYF | TGTGCCAGCAGCTTAGCGGGGGCTCACTACGAGCAGTACTTC
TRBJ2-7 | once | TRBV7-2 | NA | CASSLTQGTNYEQYF | TGTGCCAGCAGCTTAACACAGGGTACCAACTACGAGCAGTACTTC
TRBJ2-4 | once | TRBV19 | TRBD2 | CASRTGTSGLAKNIQYF | TGTGCCAGTAGAACCGGGACTAGCGGATTAGCCAAAAACATTCAGTACTTC